These T cell receptor beta chains were read from a single sample in a study of PD-1 blockade in classical Hodgkin lymphoma. The method was immunoSEQ multiplex PCR; TCRdb's version includes in-frame clones alone and lacks a portion of them. The table records about 50,000 clones, around 74% of them present only once. Sequencing used peripheral blood mononuclear cells (PBMCs), obtained before the fourth cycle of nivolumab. These receptors all come from a human donor with classical Hodgkin lymphoma. CDR3s include the opening cysteine and the closing phenylalanine or tryptophan. D genes are given only for firm matches.

>TRBJ2-3|TRBD2|TRBV2
TGTGCCAGCAGTTCCTTGACTAGCCGAGATAGCACAGATACGCAGTATTTT
CASSSLTSRDSTDTQYF
>TRBJ1-1|TRBD1|TRBV7-9
TGTGCCAGCAGCTTAACAGGGGACACTGAAGCTTTCTTT
CASSLTGDTEAFF
>TRBJ2-1|NA|TRBV5-1
TGCGCCAGCAGCTTGGCCGGGATCGGGAGTGGCTTCAATGAGCAGTTCTTC
CASSLAGIGSGFNEQFF
>TRBJ1-4|NA|TRBV9
TGTGCCAGCAGCGTAGGAATCTACTCAGGGAATGAAAAACTGTTTTTT
CASSVGIYSGNEKLFF
>TRBJ2-3|TRBD2|TRBV7-3
TGTGTCAGCAGCCGACTAGCGGGAGGAGTAGATACGCAGTATTTT
CVSSRLAGGVDTQYF
>TRBJ1-3|TRBD1|TRBV6-1
TGTGCCAGCTTTGGGAGGGGGCGCGAAAACACCATATATTTT
CASFGRGRENTIYF
>TRBJ2-1|TRBD2|TRBV7-7
TGTGCTAGCAGCCCAGGACTAGCGGGAAGGAATGAGCAGTTCTTC
CASSPGLAGRNEQFF
>TRBJ1-5|NA|TRBV19
TGTGCCAGTAGACGTACCACAGGGTCGGTGGCTCAGCCCCAGCATTTT
CASRRTTGSVAQPQHF
>TRBJ1-2|NA|TRBV29-1
TGCAGCGTTGCCCAGGGTCTCCTTCCTAACTATGGCTACACCTTC
CSVAQGLLPNYGYTF
>TRBJ2-2|TRBD2|TRBV10-3
TGTGCCATCAGTGACTCCGGGACTAGAGGTCACACCGGGGAGCTGTTTTTT
CAISDSGTRGHTGELFF
>TRBJ2-1|TRBD2|TRBV7-2
TGTGCCAGCCGGCCAGGTGGCGGGAGCGGGGGCAATGAGCAGTTCTTC
CASRPGGGSGGNEQFF